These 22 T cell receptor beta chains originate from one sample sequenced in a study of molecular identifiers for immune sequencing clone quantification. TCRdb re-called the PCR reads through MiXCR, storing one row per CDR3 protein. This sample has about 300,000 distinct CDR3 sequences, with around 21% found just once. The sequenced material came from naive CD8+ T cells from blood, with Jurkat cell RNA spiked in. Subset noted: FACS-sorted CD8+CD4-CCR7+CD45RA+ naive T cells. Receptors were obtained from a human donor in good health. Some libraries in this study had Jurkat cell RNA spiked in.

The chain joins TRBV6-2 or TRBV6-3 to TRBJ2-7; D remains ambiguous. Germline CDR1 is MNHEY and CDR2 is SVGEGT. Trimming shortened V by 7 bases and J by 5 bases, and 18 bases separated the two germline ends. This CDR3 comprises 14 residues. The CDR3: CASTLDPFGHEQYF. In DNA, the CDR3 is TGTGCCAGCACCCTGGACCCATTCGGGCACGAGCAGTACTTC.

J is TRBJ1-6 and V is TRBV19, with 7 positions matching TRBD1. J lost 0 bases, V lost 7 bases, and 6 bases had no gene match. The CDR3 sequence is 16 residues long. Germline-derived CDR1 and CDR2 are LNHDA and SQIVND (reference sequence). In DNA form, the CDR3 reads TGTGCCAGTATTCCAGGGGGGAGCTCCTATAATTCACCCCTCCACTTT. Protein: CASIPGGSSYNSPLHF.

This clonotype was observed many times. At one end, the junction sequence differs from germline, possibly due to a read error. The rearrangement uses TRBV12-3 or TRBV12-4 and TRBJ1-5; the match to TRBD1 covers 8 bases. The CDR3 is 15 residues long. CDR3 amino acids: CASSLGQGLFQPQHF. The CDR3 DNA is TGTGCCAGCAGCTTAGGACAGGGTCTTTTTCAGCCCCAGCATTTT.

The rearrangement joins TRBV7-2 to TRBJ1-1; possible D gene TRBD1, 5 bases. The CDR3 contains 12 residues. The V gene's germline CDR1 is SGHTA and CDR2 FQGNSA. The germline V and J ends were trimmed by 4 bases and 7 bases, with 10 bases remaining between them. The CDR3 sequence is CASSYGTDEAFF. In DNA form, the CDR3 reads TGTGCCAGCAGCTACGGGACTGATGAAGCTTTCTTT.

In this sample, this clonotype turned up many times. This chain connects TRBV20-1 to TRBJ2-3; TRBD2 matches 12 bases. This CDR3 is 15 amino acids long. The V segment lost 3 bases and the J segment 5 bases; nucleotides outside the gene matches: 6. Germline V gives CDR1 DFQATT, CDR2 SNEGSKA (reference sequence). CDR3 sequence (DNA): TGCAGTGCTAGGAGACTAGCGGGAGAGGTAGATACGCAGTATTTT. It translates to CSARRLAGEVDTQYF.

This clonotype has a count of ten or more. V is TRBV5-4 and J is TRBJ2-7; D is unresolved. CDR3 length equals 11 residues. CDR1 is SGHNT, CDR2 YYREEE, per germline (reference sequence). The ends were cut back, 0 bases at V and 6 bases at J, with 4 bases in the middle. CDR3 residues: CASSLAGEQYF. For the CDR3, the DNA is TGTGCCAGCAGCTTGGCCGGCGAGCAGTACTTC. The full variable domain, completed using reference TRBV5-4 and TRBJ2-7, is ETGVTQSPTHLIKTRGQQVTLRCSSQSGHNTVSWYQQALGQGPQFIFQYYREEENGRGNFPPRFSGLQFPNYSSELNVNALELDDSALYLCASSLAGEQYFGPGTRLTVT.

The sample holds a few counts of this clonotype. DNA of the CDR3: TGTGCCGGACGAGACACTTCAGGGACAGGGCGCCTAAACACCATATATTTT. Its translation: CAGRDTSGTGRLNTIYF. This chain links TRBV30 with TRBJ1-3, with 9 bases matching TRBD1. Germline V gene data show CDR1 as GTSNPN and CDR2 as SVGIG (reference sequence). Unmatched junction bases numbered 20, after V lost 8 bases and J lost 6 bases. CDR3 length equals 17 residues.

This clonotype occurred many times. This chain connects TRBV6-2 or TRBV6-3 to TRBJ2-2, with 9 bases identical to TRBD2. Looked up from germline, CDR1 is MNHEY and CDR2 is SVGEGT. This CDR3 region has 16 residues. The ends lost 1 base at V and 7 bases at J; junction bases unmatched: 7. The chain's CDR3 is CASSYLAGEYGGELFF. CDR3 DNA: TGTGCCAGCAGTTACTTAGCGGGAGAGTATGGCGGGGAGCTGTTTTTT.

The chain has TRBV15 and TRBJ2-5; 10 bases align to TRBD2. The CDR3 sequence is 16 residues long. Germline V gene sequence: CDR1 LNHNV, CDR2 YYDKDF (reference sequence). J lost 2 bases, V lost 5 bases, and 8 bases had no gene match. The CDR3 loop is CATSWKLAGAQETQYF. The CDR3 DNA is TGTGCCACCAGCTGGAAGCTAGCGGGAGCACAAGAGACCCAGTACTTC.

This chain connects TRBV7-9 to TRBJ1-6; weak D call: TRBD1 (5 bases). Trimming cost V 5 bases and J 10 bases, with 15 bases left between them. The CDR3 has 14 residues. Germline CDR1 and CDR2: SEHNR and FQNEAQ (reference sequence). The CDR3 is CASSRSRDPSPLHF. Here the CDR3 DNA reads TGTGCCAGCAGCCGCAGCCGGGACCCCTCACCCCTCCACTTT.

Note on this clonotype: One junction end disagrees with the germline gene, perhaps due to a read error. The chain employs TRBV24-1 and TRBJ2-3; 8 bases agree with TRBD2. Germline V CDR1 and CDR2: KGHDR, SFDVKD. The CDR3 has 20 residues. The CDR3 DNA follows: TGTGCCACCAGCGATTCCCCGTTTAGTGGTAGCGGGACTACCACAGATACGCAGTATTTT. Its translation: CATSDSPFSGSGTTTDTQYF.

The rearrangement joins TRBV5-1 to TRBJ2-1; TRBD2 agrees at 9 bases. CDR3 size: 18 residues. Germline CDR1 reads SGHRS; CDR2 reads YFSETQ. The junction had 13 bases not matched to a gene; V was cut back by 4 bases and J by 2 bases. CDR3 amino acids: CASSLLYPGGGAYNEQFF. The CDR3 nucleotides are TGCGCCAGCAGCCTTTTATACCCTGGCGGGGGGGCCTACAATGAGCAGTTCTTC.

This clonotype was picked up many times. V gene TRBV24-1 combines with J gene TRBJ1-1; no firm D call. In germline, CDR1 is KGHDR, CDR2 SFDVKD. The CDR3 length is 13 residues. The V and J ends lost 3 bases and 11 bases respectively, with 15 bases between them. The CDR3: CATSDVDSDSAFF. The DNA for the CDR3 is TGTGCCACCAGTGATGTCGACTCTGACTCGGCTTTCTTT.

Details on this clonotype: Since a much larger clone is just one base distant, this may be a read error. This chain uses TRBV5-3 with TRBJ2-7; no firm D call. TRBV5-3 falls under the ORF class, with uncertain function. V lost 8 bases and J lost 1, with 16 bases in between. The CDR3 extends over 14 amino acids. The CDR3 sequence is CASGLLRYSYEQYF. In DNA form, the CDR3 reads TGTGCCAGCGGCTTGTTACGGTATTCCTACGAGCAGTACTTC.

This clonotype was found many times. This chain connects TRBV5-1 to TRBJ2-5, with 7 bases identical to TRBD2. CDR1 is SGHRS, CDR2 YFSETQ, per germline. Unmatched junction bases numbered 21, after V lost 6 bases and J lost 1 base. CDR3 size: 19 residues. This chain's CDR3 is CASNPLSLRGVHPQETQYF. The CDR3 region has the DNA TGCGCCAGCAACCCACTGTCTCTTCGGGGGGTCCACCCCCAAGAGACCCAGTACTTC.

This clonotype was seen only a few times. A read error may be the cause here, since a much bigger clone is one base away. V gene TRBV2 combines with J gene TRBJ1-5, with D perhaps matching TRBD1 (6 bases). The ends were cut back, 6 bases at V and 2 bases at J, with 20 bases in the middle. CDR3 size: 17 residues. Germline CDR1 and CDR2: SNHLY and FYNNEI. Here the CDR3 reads CASSHRKDRRGNQPQHF. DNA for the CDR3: TGTGCCAGCAGCCACCGTAAAGACAGGAGAGGCAATCAGCCCCAGCATTTT.

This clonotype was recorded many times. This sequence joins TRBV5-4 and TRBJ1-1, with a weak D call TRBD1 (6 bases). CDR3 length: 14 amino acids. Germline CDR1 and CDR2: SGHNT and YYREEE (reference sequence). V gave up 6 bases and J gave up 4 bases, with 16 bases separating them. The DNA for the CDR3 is TGTGCCAGCAACGTCGGGGGGCTGAGCACTGAAGCTTTCTTT. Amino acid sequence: CASNVGGLSTEAFF.

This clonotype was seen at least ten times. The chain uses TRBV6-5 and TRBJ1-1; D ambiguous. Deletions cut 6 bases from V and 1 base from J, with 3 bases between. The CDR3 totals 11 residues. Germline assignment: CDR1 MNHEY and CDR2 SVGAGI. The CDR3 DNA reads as TGTGCCAGCAGGACGAACACTGAAGCTTTCTTT. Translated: CASRTNTEAFF.

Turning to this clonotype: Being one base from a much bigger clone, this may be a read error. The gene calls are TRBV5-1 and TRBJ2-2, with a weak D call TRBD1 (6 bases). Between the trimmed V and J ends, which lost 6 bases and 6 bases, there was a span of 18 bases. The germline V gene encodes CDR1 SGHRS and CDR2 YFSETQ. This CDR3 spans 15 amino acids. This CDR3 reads CASTANREMAGELFF. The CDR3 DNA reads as TGCGCCAGCACGGCAAACAGGGAGATGGCCGGGGAGCTGTTTTTT.

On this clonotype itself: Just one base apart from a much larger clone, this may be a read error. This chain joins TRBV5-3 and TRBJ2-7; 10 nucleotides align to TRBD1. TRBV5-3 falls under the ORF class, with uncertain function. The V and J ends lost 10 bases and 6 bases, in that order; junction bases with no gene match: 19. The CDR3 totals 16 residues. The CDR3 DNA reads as TGTGCCGGCAGCTTGGAGGCCACCGGGACAGGGGTCGAGCAGTACTTC. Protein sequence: CAGSLEATGTGVEQYF.

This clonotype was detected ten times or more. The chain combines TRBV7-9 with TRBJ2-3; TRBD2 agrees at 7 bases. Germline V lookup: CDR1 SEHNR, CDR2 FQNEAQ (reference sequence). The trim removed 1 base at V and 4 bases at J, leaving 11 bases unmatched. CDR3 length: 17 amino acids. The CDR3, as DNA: TGTGCCAGCAGCTTAGATCGGGGGAGGGCCCGGGCAGATACGCAGTATTTT. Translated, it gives CASSLDRGRARADTQYF.

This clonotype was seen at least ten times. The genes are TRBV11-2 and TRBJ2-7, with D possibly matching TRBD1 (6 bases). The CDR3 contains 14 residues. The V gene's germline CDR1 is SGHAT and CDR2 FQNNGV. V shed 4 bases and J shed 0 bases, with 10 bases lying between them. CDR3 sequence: CASSSQGSSYEQYF. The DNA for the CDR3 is TGTGCCAGCAGCTCCCAGGGGAGCTCCTACGAGCAGTACTTC.